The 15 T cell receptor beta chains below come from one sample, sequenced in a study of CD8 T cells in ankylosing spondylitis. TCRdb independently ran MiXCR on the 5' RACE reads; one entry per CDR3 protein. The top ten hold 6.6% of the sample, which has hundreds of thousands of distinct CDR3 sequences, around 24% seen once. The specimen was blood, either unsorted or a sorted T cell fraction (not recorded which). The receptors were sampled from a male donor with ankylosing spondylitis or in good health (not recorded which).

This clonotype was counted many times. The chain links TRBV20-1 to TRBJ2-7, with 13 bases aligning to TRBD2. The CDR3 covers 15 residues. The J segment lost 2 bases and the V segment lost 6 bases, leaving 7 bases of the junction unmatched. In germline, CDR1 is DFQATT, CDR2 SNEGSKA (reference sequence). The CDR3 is CSASRLAGGTYEQYF. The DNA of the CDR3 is TGCAGTGCCAGTAGACTAGCGGGAGGCACCTACGAGCAGTACTTC.

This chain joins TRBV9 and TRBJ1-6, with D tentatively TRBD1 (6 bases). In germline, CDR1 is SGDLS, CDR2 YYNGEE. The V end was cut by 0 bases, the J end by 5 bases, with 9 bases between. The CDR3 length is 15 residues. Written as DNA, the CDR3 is TGTGCCAGCAGCGTAGGGACAGCCCATAATTCACCCCTCCACTTT. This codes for CASSVGTAHNSPLHF.

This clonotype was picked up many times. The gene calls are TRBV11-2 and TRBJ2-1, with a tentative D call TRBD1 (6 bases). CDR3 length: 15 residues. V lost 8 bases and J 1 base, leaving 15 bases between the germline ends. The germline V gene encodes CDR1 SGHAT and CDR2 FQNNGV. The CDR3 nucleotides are TGTGCCAGCGCGGTCCGACAGGCGTCCTACAATGAGCAGTTCTTC. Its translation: CASAVRQASYNEQFF.

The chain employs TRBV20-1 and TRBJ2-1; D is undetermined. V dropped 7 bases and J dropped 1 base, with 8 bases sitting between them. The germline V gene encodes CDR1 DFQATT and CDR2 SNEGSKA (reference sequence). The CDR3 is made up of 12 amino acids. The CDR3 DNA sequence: TGCAGTGTCTTTCGGTCCTACAATGAGCAGTTCTTC. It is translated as CSVFRSYNEQFF.

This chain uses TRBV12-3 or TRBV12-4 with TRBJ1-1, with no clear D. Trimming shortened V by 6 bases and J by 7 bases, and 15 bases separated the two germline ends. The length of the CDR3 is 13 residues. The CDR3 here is CASSQEPGYEAFF. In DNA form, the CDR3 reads TGTGCCAGCAGCCAAGAACCGGGCTATGAAGCTTTCTTT.

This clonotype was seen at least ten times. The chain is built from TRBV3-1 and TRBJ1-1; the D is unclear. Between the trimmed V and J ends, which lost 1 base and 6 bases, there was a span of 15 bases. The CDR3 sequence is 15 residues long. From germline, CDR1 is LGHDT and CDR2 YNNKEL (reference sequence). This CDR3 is CASSQGALHGAEAFF. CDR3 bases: TGTGCCAGCAGCCAAGGTGCACTGCACGGTGCTGAAGCTTTCTTT.

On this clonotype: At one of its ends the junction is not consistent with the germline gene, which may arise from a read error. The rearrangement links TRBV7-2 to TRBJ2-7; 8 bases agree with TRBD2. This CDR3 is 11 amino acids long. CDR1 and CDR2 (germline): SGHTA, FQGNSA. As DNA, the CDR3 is TGTGCCAGCAGCTTAGTGGGACTAGTTTTTTTC. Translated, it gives CASSLVGLVFF.

CDR3 DNA: TGTGCCAGCAACGTTCTAACAGGGGGCGAAGCTTTCTTT. It codes for CASNVLTGGEAFF. This chain connects TRBV12-3 or TRBV12-4 to TRBJ1-1; 9 positions agree with TRBD1. CDR3 length: 13 residues. The V gene end was trimmed by 7 bases and the J gene end by 8 bases; junction bases not matched to a gene: 8.

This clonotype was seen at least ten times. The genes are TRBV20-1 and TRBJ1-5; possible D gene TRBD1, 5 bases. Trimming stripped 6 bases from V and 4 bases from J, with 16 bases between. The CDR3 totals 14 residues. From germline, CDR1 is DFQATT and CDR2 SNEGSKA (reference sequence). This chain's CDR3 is CSAQISQGNQPQHF. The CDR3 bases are TGCAGTGCCCAGATCAGCCAGGGAAATCAGCCCCAGCATTTT.

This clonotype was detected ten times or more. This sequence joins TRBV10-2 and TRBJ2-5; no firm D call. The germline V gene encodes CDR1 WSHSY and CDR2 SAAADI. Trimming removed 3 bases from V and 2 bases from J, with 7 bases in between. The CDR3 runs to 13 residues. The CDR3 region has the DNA TGCGCCAGCAGTGATAGGAAGCAAGAGACCCAGTACTTC. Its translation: CASSDRKQETQYF.

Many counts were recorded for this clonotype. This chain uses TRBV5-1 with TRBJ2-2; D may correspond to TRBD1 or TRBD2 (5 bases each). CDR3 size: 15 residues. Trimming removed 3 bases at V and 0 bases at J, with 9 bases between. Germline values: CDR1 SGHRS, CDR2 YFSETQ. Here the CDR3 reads CASSYQGANTGELFF. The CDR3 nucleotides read TGCGCCAGCAGCTATCAGGGAGCGAACACCGGGGAGCTGTTTTTT.

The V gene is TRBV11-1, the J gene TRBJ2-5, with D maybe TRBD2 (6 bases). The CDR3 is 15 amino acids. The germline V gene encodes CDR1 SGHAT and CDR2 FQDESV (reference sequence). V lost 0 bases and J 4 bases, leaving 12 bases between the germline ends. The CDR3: CASSLAVTSRETQYF. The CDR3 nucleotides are TGTGCCAGCAGCTTAGCTGTGACTAGTCGAGAGACCCAGTACTTC.

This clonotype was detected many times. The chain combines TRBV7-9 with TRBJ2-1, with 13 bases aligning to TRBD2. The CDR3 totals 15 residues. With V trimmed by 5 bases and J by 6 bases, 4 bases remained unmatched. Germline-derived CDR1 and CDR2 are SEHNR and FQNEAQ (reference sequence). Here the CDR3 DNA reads TGTGCCAGCAGCCCCGGGACTAGCGGGGTCAATGAGCAGTTCTTC. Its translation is CASSPGTSGVNEQFF.

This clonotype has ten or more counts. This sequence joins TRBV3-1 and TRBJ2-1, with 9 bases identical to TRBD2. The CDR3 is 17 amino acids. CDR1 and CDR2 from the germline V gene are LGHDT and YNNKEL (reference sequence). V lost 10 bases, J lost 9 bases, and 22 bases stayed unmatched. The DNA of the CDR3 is TGTGCCACCCTGACTACAGGAGCGGGAGGACAACGTCCTGAGCAGTTCTTC. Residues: CATLTTGAGGQRPEQFF.

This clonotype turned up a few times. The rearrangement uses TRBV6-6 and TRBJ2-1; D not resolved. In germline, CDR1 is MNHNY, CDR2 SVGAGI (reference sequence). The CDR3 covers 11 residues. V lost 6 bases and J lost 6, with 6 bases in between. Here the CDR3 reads CASRAVNEQFF. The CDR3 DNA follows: TGTGCCAGCAGGGCAGTCAATGAGCAGTTCTTC.